The rows below give T cell receptor beta chains drawn from one sample of a study of cytomegalovirus exposure and HLA in healthy donors. Profiled with immunoSEQ multiplex PCR; TCRdb holds only in-frame clones, not every one. This table holds under 250,000 clones, approximately 81% found once. Sequenced sample: PBMCs. These receptors originate from a woman aged 55-70 years in good health and CMV-seropositive. Each CDR3 is given with its conserved first and last residue. The D gene is left open where the match is weak. Only some rows state a clone size, as once, few, many or a class for expanded clones.

v_call	j_call	d_call	cdr3_length	clone_size	cdr3_aa	cdr3_nt
TRBV5-1	TRBJ2-3	TRBD2	14	once	CASTLAGGTDTQYF	TGCGCCAGCACACTAGCGGGGGGCACAGATACGCAGTATTTT
TRBV4-1	TRBJ2-4	TRBD1	13	NA	CASSQSGQGAGYF	TGCGCCAGCAGCCAGTCCGGACAGGGGGCCGGGTACTTC
TRBV19	TRBJ1-5	NA	13	NA	CASSIAGYQPQHF	TGTGCCAGTAGTATTGCGGGGTATCAGCCCCAGCATTTT
TRBV5-1	TRBJ1-1	NA	13	NA	CASTSTVNTEAFF	TGCGCCAGCACCTCGACAGTGAACACTGAAGCTTTCTTT
TRBV9	TRBJ1-1	NA	14	NA	CASSVGGATTEAFF	TGTGCCAGCAGCGTAGGCGGGGCAACCACTGAAGCTTTCTTT
TRBV5-5	TRBJ1-6	TRBD1	17	NA	CASSPGTGNLYNSPLHF	TGTGCCAGCAGCCCCGGGACAGGGAATCTCTATAATTCACCCCTCCACTTT
TRBV5-1	TRBJ1-2	TRBD1	14	NA	CASSPEAGGYGYTF	TGCGCCAGCAGCCCCGAGGCAGGGGGCTATGGCTACACCTTC
TRBV4-1	TRBJ1-5	NA	19	NA	CASSQDPGGAPGGNQPQHF	TGCGCCAGCAGCCAAGACCCGGGGGGGGCCCCAGGGGGCAATCAGCCCCAGCATTTT
TRBV6-1	TRBJ1-4	TRBD1	15	NA	CASSENRDRGEKLFF	TGTGCCAGCAGTGAAAATCGGGACAGGGGCGAAAAACTGTTTTTT
TRBV4-2	TRBJ1-1	NA	14	NA	CASSQEAVATEAFF	TGTGCCAGCAGCCAAGAGGCGGTAGCCACTGAAGCTTTCTTT
TRBV10-1	TRBJ2-5	TRBD2	17	few	CASRRDPGLDSSETQYF	TGCGCCAGCAGGCGAGACCCGGGACTAGATTCTTCAGAGACCCAGTACTTC
TRBV10-1	TRBJ1-1	NA	19	few	CASSESGGTDMSGSPEAFF	TGCGCCAGCAGTGAGTCGGGGGGAACCGACATGTCAGGGAGCCCTGAAGCTTTCTTT
TRBV5-1	TRBJ2-7	NA	14	NA	CASSQGRETYEQYF	TGCGCCAGCAGCCAGGGTAGAGAAACCTACGAGCAGTACTTC
TRBV5-1	TRBJ1-2	NA	15	NA	CASSLDPGWIGGYTF	TGCGCCAGCAGCTTGGATCCAGGGTGGATAGGGGGCTACACCTTC
TRBV5-1	TRBJ2-1	NA	16	NA	CASSLEGAASYNEQFF	TGCGCCAGCAGCTTGGAAGGGGCGGCCTCCTACAATGAGCAGTTCTTC
TRBV11-2	TRBJ2-2	NA	13	NA	CASSFPGTGELFF	TGTGCCAGCAGCTTCCCGGGGACCGGGGAGCTGTTTTTT